This T cell receptor (beta chain) came from a study of T cell responses to AZD1222 COVID-19 vaccine. Study-level background: Timing groups of about 4 and about 12 weeks for second doses were pooled. Study-wide results and caveats: The sample set comprised mostly white British donors with more females, and clonal diversity was possibly underestimated. Spike regions recognized by vaccine-associated CD4 TCRs spanned the protein, led by 160-218 and 743-854.

Profiling relied on immunoSEQ multiplex PCR, and the TCRdb table lists in-frame clones only, not all of them. The sample consists of over 100,000 clones, 84% of them appearing once. With 3 bases removed from V and 8 bases from J, the gap between germline ends came to 13 bases. Germline lookup yields CDR1 KGHSH and CDR2 LQKENI. CDR3 length: 13 residues. A word on this clone: The antigen is not known.

The receptor was isolated from an adult in good health. Sample: peripheral blood, taken on day 0 of AZD1222 vaccination. This chain joins TRBV18 and TRBJ1-2; tentatively, D is TRBD1 (5 bases). CDR3 sequence (DNA): TGTGCCAGCTCACCGACGAGGGGTGAGGGCTACACCTTC. Its protein product is CASSPTRGEGYTF.